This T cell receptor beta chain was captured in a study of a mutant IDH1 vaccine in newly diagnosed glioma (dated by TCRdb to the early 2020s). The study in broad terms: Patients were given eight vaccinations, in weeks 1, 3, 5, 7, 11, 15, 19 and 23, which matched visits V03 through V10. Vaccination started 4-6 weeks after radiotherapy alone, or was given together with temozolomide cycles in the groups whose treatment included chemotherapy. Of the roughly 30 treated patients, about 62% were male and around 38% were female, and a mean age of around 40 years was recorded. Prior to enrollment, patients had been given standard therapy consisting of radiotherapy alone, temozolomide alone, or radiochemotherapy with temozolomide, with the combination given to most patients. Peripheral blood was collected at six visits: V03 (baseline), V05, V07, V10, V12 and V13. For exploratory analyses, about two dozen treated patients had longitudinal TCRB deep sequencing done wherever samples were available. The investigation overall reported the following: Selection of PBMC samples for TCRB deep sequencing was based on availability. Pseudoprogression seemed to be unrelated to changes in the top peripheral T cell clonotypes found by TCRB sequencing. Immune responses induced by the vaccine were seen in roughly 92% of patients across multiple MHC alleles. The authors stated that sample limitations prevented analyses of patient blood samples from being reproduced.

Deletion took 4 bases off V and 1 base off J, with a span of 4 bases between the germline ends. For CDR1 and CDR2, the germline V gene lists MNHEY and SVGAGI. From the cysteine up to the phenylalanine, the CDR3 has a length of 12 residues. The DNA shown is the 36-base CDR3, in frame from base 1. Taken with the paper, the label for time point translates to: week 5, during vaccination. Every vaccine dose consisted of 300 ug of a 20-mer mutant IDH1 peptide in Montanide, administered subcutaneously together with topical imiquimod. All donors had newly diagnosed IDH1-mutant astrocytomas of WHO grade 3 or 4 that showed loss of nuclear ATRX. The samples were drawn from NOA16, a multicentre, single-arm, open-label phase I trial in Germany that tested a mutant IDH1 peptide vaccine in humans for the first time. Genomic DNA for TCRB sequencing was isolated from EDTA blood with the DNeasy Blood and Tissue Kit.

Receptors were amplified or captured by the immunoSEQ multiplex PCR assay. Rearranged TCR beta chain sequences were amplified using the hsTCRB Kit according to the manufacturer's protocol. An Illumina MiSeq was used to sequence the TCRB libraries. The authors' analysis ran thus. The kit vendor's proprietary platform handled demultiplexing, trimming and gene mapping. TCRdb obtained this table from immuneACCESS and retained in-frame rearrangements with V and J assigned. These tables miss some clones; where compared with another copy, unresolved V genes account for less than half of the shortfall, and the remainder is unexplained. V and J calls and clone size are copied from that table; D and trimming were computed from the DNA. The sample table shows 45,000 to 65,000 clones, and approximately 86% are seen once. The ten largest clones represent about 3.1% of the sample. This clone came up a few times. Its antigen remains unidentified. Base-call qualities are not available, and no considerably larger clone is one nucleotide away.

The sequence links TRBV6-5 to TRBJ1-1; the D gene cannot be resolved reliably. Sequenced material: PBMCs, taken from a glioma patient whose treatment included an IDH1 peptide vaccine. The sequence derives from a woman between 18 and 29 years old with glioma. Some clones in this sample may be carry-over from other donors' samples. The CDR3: CASSWGNTEAFF. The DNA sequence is TGTGCCAGCAGTTGGGGGAACACTGAAGCTTTCTTT.